Sequencing of this TCR beta chain was carried out in a study of shared clonotypes between healthy human individuals. At a deep level, the assay was run. The data were produced by immunoSEQ multiplex PCR, yet TCRdb's version contains in-frame clones alone and is incomplete. The profile shows 850,000 to 1,100,000 clones, approximately 75% of them singletons. The TCR comes from a man in his late teens or twenties in good health. Some clones in this sample may be carry-over from other donors' samples. The sequenced material came from memory CD4+ T cells from PBMCs. The sample's subset: CD45RA-negative fraction.

The CDR3 is CASAGRPLYEQYF. The CDR3 nucleotides read TGTGCCAGCGCGGGACGCCCCCTCTACGAGCAGTACTTC. The chain joins TRBV6-5 to TRBJ2-7, with D possibly matching TRBD2 (6 bases). Germline V CDR1 and CDR2: MNHEY, SVGAGI. This CDR3 is built from 13 residues. The germline V and J ends were trimmed by 8 bases and 3 bases, with 14 bases remaining between them.